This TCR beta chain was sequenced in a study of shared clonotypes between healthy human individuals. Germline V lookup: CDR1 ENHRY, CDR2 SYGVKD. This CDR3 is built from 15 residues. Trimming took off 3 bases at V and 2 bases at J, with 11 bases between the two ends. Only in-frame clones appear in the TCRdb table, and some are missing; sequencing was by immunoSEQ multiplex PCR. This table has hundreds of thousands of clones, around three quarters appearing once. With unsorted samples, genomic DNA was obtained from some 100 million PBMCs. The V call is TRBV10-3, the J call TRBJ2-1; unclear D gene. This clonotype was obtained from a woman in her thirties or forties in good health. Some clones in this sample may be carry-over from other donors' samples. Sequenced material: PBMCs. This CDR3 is CAISDPAQTYNEQFF. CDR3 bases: TGTGCCATCAGTGACCCAGCCCAGACCTACAATGAGCAGTTCTTC.